Sequencing of this T cell receptor (beta chain) was carried out in a study of response to subunit inactivated influenza vaccine. General study results and limits: The study's authors posited that every seasonal influenza vaccination enlists few new T cells.

TCRdb called the RT-PCR reads again in MiXCR, with one record for every CDR3 protein. The sample has 530,000 or so distinct CDR3 sequences, 12% to 15% seen once. The CDR3 spans 18 residues. The germline V gene has CDR1 KGHDR and CDR2 SFDVKD. J lost 5 bases, V lost 0 bases, and 9 bases had no gene match. For this clonotype: What it recognizes is unknown.

Here the sequenced sample was PBMCs from blood, taken 12 days after vaccination. V and J are TRBV24-1 and TRBJ2-3; 11 bases are a match to TRBD2. This TCR was recovered from a man in his fifties or sixties who received an inactivated influenza vaccine. The CDR3 DNA is TGTGCCACCAGTGATTTGGGTAGCGGGAGGGCCTATGGAGATACGCAGTATTTT. Residues: CATSDLGSGRAYGDTQYF.